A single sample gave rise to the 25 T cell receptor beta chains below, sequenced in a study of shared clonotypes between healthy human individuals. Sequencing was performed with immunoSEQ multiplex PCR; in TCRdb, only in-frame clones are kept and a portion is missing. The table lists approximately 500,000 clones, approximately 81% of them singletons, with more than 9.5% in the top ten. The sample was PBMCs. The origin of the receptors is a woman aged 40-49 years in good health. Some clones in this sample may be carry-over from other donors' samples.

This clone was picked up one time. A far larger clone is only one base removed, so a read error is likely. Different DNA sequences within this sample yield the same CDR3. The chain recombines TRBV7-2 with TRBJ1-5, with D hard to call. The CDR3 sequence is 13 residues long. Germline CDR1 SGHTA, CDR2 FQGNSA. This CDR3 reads CASSLARNQPQHF. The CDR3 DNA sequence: TGCGCCAGCAGCTTAGCCCGAAATCAGCCCCAGCATTTT.

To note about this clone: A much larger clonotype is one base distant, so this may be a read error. CDR3 sequence: CASSSRTSGSWVTQYF. In DNA, the CDR3 is TGTGCCAGCAGCTCAAGGACTAGTGGGAGCTGGGTGACCCAGTACTTC. The chain joins TRBV7-2 to TRBJ2-7; 7 bases agree with TRBD2. The J call may be faulty, since TRBJ2-5 better matches the DNA end. This CDR3 has 16 amino acids. CDR1 is SGHTA, CDR2 FQGNSA, per germline.

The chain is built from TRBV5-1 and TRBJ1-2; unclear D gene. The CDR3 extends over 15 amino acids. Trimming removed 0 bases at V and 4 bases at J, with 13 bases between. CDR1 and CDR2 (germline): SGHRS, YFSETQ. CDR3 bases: TGCGCCAGCAGCTTGGTCGCAGACTCGCTCTATGGCTACACCTTC. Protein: CASSLVADSLYGYTF.

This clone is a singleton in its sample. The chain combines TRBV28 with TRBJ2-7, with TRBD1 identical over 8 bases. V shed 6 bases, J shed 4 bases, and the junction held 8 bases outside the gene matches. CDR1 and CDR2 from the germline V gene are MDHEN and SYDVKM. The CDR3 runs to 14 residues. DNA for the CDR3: TGTGCCAGCAGACCCAGGGGGCGGCTTTACGAGCAGTACTTC. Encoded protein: CASRPRGRLYEQYF.

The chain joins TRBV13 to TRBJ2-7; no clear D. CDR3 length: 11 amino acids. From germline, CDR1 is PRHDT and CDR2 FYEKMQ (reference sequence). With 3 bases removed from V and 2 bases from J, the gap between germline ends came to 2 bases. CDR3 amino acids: CASSFPYEQYF. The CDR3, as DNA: TGTGCCAGCAGCTTTCCCTACGAGCAGTACTTC.

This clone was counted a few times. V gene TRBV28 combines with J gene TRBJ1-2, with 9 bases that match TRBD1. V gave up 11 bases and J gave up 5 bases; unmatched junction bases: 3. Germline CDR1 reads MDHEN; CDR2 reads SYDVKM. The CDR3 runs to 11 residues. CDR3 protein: CASGTGYGYTF. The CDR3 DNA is TGTGCCTCCGGGACAGGGTATGGCTACACCTTC.

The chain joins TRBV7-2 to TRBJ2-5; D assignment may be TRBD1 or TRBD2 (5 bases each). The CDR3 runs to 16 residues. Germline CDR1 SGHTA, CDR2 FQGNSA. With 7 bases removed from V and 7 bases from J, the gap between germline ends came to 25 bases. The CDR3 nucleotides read TGTGCCAGCACCTCATCCTGGGGGACCGCGACGGGGACCCAGTACTTC. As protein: CASTSSWGTATGTQYF.

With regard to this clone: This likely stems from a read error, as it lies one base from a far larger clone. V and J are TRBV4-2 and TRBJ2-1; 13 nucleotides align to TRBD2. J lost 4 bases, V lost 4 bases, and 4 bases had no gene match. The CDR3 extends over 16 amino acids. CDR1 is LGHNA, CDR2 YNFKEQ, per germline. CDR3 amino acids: CASSLRTSGSYNEQFF. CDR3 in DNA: TGTGCCAGCAGCCTGAGGACTAGCGGGAGTTACAATGAGCAGTTCTTC.

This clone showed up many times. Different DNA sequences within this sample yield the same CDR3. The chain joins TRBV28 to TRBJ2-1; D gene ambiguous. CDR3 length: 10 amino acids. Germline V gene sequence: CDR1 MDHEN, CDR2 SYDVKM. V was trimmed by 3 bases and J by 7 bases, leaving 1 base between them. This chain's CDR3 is CASSFNEQFF. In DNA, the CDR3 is TGTGCCAGCAGTTTTAATGAGCAGTTCTTC.

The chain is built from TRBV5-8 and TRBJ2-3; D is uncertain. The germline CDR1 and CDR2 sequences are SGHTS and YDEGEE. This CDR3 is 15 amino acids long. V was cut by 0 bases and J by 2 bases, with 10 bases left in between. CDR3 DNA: TGTGCCAGCAGCTTGGGTCCGTCAGACACAGATACGCAGTATTTT. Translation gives CASSLGPSDTDTQYF.

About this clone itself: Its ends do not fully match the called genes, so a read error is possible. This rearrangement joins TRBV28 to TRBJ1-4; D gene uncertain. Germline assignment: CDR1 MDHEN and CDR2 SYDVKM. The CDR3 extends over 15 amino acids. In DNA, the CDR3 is TGTGCCAGCGGTTTCAATCCTCGGGATAATGAAAAACTGTTTTTT. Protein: CASGFNPRDNEKLFF. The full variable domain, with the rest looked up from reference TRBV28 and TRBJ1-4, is DVKVTQSSRYLVKRTGEKVFLECVQDMDHENMFWYRQDPGLGLRLIYFSYDVKMKEKGDIPEGYSVSREKKERFSLILESASTNQTSMYLCASGFNPRDNEKLFFGSGTQLSVL.

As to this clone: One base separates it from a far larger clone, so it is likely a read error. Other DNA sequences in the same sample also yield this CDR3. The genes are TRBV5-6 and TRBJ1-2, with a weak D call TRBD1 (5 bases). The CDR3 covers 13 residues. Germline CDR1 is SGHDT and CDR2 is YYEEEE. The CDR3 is CASSPRQIYGYTF. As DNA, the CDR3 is TGCGCCAGCAGCCCGCGACAGATCTATGGCTACACCTTC.

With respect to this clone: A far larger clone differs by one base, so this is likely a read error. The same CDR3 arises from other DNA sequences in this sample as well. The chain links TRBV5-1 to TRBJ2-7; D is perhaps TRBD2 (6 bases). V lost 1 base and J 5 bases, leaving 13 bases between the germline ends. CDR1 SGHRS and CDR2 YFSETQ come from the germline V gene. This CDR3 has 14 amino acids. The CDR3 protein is CASSLTGGLDEQYF. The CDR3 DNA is TGCGCCAGCAGCTTGACAGGAGGGCTGGACGAGCAGTACTTC.

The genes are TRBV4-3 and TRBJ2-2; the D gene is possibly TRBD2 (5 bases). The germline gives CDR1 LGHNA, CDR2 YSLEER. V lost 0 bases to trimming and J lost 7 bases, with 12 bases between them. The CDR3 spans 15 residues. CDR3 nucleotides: TGCGCCAGCAGCCAAGAGACGGGGTTGGTCGGGGAGCTGTTTTTT. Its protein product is CASSQETGLVGELFF.

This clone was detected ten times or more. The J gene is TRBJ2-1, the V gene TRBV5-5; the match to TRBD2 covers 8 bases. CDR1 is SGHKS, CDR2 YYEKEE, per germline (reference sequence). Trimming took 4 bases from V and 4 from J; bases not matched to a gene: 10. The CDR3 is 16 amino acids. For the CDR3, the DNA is TGTGCCAGCAGCCCGACTAGCGCGAGAACGTACAATGAGCAGTTCTTC. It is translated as CASSPTSARTYNEQFF.

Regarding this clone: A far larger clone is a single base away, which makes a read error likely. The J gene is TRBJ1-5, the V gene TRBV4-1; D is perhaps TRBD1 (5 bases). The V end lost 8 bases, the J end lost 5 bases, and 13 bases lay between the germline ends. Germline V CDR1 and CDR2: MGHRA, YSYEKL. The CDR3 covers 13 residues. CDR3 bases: TGCGCCAGCGGCCCCAGGGAGGATCAGCCCCAGCATTTT. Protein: CASGPREDQPQHF.

DNA of the CDR3: TGTGCCAGCAGTTTAGGTCCGTCCTACTACGAGCAGTACTTC. Translation gives CASSLGPSYYEQYF. The chain joins TRBV27 to TRBJ2-7; D is unclear. CDR1 is MNHEY, CDR2 SMNVEV, per germline (reference sequence). Trimming cost V 2 bases and J 3 bases, with 11 bases left between them. The CDR3 is 14 residues long.

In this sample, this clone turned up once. The CDR3 nucleotides are TGCGCCAGCAGCTATAACTCGTTGGGTTTTGCAGATACGCAGTATTTT. As protein: CASSYNSLGFADTQYF. The rearrangement joins TRBV4-1 to TRBJ2-3, with D unclear. V was pared by 5 bases and J by 4 bases, with 19 bases between. Germline V gives CDR1 MGHRA, CDR2 YSYEKL. The CDR3 has 16 residues.

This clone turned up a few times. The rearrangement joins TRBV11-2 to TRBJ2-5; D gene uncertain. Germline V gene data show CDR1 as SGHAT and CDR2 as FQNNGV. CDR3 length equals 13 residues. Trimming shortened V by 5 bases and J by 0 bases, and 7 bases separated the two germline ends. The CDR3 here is CASSTGHQETQYF. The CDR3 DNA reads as TGTGCCAGCAGCACCGGGCACCAAGAGACCCAGTACTTC.

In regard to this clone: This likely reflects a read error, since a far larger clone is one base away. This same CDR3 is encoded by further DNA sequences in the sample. The CDR3 DNA is TGCGCCAGCAGTCGGGAGTCTGAAGAGACCCAGTACTTC. Protein sequence: CASSRESEETQYF. The chain has TRBV2 and TRBJ2-5, with D perhaps matching TRBD2 (6 bases). The CDR3 totals 13 residues. CDR1 and CDR2 (germline): SNHLY, FYNNEI.

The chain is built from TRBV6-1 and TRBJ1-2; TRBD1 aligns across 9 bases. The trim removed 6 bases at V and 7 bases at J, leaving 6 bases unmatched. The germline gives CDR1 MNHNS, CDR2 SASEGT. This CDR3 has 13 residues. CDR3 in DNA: TGTGCCAGCAGCGGACAGGGGTACGGTGGCTACACCTTC. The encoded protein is CASSGQGYGGYTF.

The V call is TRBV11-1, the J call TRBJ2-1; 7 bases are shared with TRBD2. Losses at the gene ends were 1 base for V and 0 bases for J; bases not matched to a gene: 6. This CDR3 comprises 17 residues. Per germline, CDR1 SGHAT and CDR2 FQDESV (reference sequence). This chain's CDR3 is CASSLGRWGGSYNEQFF. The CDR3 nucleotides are TGTGCCAGCAGCTTAGGGCGGTGGGGGGGCTCCTACAATGAGCAGTTCTTC.

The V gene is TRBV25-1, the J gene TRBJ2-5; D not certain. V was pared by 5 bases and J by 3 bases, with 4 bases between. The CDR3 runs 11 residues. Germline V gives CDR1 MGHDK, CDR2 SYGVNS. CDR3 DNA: TGTGCCAGCAGTCCGGAAGAGACCCAGTACTTC. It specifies CASSPEETQYF.

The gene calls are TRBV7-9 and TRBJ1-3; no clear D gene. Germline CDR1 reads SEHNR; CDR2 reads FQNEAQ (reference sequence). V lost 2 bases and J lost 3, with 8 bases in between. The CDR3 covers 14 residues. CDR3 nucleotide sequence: TGTGCCAGCAGCTTACTCGGTATTGGAAACACCATATATTTT. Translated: CASSLLGIGNTIYF.

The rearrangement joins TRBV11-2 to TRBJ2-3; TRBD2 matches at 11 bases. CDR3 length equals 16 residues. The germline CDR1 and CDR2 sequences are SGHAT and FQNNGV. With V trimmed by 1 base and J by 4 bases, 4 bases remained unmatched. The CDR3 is CASSLVTSGSADTQYF. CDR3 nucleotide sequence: TGTGCCAGCAGCTTAGTAACTAGCGGGAGCGCAGATACGCAGTATTTT.